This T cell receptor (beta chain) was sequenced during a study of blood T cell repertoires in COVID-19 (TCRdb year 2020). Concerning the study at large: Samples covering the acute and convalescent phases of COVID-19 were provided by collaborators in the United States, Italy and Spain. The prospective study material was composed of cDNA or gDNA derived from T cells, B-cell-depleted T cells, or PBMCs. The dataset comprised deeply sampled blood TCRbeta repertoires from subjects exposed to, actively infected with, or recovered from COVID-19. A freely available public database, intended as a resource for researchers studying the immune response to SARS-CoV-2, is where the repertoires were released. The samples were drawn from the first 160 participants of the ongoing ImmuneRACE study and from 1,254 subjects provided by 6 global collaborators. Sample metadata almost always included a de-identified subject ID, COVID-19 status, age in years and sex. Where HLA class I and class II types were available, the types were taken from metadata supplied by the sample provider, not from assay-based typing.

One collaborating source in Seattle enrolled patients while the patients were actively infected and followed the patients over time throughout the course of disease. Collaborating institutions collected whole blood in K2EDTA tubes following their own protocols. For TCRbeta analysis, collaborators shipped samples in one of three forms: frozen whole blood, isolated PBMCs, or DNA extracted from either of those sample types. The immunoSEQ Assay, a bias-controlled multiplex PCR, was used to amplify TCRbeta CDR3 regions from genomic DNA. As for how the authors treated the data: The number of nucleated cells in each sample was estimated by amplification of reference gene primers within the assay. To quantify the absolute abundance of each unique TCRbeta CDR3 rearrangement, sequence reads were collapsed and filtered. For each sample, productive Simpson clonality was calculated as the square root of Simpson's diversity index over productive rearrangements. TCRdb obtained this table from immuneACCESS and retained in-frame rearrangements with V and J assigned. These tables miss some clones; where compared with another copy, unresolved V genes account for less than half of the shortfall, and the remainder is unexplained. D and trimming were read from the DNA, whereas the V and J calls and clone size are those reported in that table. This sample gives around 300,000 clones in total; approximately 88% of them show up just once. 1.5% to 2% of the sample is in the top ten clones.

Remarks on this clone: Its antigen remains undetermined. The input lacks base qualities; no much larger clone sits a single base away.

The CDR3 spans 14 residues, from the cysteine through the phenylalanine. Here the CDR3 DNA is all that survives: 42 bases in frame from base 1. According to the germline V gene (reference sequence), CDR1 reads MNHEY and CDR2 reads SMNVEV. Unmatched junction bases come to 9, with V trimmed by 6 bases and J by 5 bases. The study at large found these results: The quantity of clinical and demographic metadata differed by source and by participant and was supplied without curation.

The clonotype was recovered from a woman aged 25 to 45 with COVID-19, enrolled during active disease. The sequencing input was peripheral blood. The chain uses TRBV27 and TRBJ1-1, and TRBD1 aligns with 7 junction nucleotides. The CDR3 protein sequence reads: CASSQNRGGTEAFF. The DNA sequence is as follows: TGTGCCAGCAGCCAGAACAGGGGTGGGACTGAAGCTTTCTTT.